Presented here are 27 T cell receptor beta chains from one specimen sequenced in a study of shared clonotypes between healthy human individuals. The assay was immunoSEQ multiplex PCR, and TCRdb's table has in-frame clones only and misses some. The sample records about 120,000 clones, about 71% being singletons. Sequencing used memory CD8+ T cells sorted from blood. The subset: CD45RO+ cells pooled with CCR7-negative TemRA cells. These receptors all stem from a woman aged 25-40 years in good health.

This chain joins TRBV28 and TRBJ1-1; the D is unclear. V was trimmed by 5 bases and J by 1 base, leaving 11 bases between them. The CDR3 is 14 residues long. Germline CDR1 MDHEN, CDR2 SYDVKM. This CDR3 reads CASSVITANTEAFF. The CDR3 nucleotides are TGTGCCAGCAGTGTCATTACAGCGAACACTGAAGCTTTCTTT. The full variable domain, completed using reference TRBV28 and TRBJ1-1, is DVKVTQSSRYLVKRTGEKVFLECVQDMDHENMFWYRQDPGLGLRLIYFSYDVKMKEKGDIPEGYSVSREKKERFSLILESASTNQTSMYLCASSVITANTEAFFGQGTRLTVV.

This chain uses TRBV30 with TRBJ2-4; 7 nucleotides line up with TRBD2. The length of the CDR3 is 14 residues. With V trimmed by 2 bases and J by 6 bases, 7 bases remained unmatched. From germline, CDR1 is GTSNPN and CDR2 SVGIG (reference sequence). The chain's CDR3 is CAWSPWEGRNIQYF. CDR3 nucleotides: TGTGCCTGGAGTCCATGGGAGGGAAGAAACATTCAGTACTTC.

The rearrangement links TRBV4-2 to TRBJ1-3; D remains unclear. V was trimmed by 3 bases and J by 0 bases, leaving 12 bases between them. CDR1 LGHNA and CDR2 YNFKEQ come from the germline V gene. There are 16 residues in the CDR3. CDR3 sequence reads: CASSQGTDYSGNTIYF. The CDR3 DNA sequence: TGTGCCAGCAGCCAGGGAACAGACTACTCTGGAAACACCATATATTTT.

This chain connects TRBV27 to TRBJ2-1; 7 bases match TRBD2. Looked up from germline, CDR1 is MNHEY and CDR2 is SMNVEV (reference sequence). There are 15 residues in the CDR3. V shed 3 bases, J shed 2 bases, and the junction held 4 bases outside the gene matches. CDR3: CASSFWGGTYNEQFF. CDR3 coding DNA: TGTGCCAGCAGTTTCTGGGGAGGGACCTACAATGAGCAGTTCTTC.

V gene TRBV18 combines with J gene TRBJ1-1; D might be TRBD1 (5 bases). Trimming shortened V by 1 base and J by 4 bases, and 16 bases separated the two germline ends. This CDR3 has 16 amino acids. Germline lookup yields CDR1 KGHSH and CDR2 LQKENI. The CDR3 region has the DNA TGTGCCAGCTCACCACTCCGGGGCATGGATTTCACTGAAGCTTTCTTT. It codes for CASSPLRGMDFTEAFF.

The chain is built from TRBV30 and TRBJ1-5; D unclear. This CDR3 contains 14 residues. V was shortened by 5 bases and J by 2 bases, with 13 bases between the two germline ends. Germline V gene data show CDR1 as GTSNPN and CDR2 as SVGIG (reference sequence). The CDR3 nucleotides read TGTGCCTGGGCAAGAGGTTTGGGCAATCAGCCCCAGCATTTT. This codes for CAWARGLGNQPQHF.

This clone was picked up one time. The chain's CDR3 is CASSHLVGGNYEQYF. DNA for the CDR3: TGTGCCAGCAGTCACCTAGTGGGAGGGAACTACGAGCAGTACTTC. The V call is TRBV28, the J call TRBJ2-7; 7 bases map to TRBD2. The germline CDR1 and CDR2 sequences are MDHEN and SYDVKM. This CDR3 spans 15 amino acids. V lost 5 bases and J lost 3; bases outside the gene matches: 10. Filled out from reference TRBV28 and TRBJ2-7, the complete variable domain reads DVKVTQSSRYLVKRTGEKVFLECVQDMDHENMFWYRQDPGLGLRLIYFSYDVKMKEKGDIPEGYSVSREKKERFSLILESASTNQTSMYLCASSHLVGGNYEQYFGPGTRLTVT.

CDR3 sequence (DNA): TGTGCCAGCAGCTTAAGAGGGACGGGGGATGGCACTGAAGCTTTCTTT. Translated: CASSLRGTGDGTEAFF. The chain employs TRBV13 and TRBJ1-1; D is perhaps TRBD1 (5 bases). Between the trimmed V and J ends, which lost 2 bases and 4 bases, there was a span of 17 bases. This CDR3 has 16 residues. The V gene's germline CDR1 is PRHDT and CDR2 FYEKMQ (reference sequence).

The chain carries TRBV6-5 and TRBJ2-3, with 7 bases identical to TRBD2. CDR1 is MNHEY, CDR2 SVGAGI, per germline. Unmatched junction bases numbered 3, after V lost 4 bases and J lost 5 bases. This CDR3 is built from 13 residues. The DNA of the CDR3 is TGTGCCAGCAGTTGGCGGGGGAGAGATACGCAGTATTTT. The encoded protein is CASSWRGRDTQYF.

This clone has at least ten counts. The gene calls are TRBV5-8 and TRBJ2-1; D remains ambiguous. The CDR3 length is 14 residues. Trimming pared 4 bases from V and 0 bases from J, leaving 8 bases between. CDR1 is SGHTS, CDR2 YDEGEE, per germline. The CDR3 loop is CASSPVGSYNEQFF. The DNA of the CDR3 is TGTGCCAGCAGCCCAGTGGGCTCCTACAATGAGCAGTTCTTC.

This chain links TRBV5-5 with TRBJ1-2; a weak D match, TRBD1 (6 bases). V was shortened by 4 bases and J by 0 bases, with 13 bases between the two germline ends. Germline loops: CDR1 SGHKS, CDR2 YYEKEE (reference sequence). CDR3 length: 15 residues. CDR3 in amino acids: CASSPAGTSNYGYTF. The CDR3 DNA reads as TGTGCCAGCAGCCCGGCGGGGACATCTAACTATGGCTACACCTTC.

The chain recombines TRBV7-6 with TRBJ2-3; tentatively, D is TRBD2 (6 bases). The V and J ends lost 4 bases and 2 bases respectively, with 13 bases between them. CDR3 length: 15 residues. Germline loops: CDR1 SGHVS, CDR2 FNYEAQ. The CDR3 DNA is TGTGCCAGCAGCTCCACTAGCAAATACACAGATACGCAGTATTTT. Translating it yields CASSSTSKYTDTQYF.

The genes are TRBV27 and TRBJ2-1; D not certain. With 0 bases removed from V and 0 bases from J, the gap between germline ends came to 9 bases. The length of the CDR3 is 16 residues. The germline CDR1 and CDR2 sequences are MNHEY and SMNVEV (reference sequence). The CDR3 region is CASSLSVTGSYNEQFF. DNA for the CDR3: TGTGCCAGCAGTTTATCGGTTACCGGCTCCTACAATGAGCAGTTCTTC.

This clone has just a few counts. The chain links TRBV29-1 to TRBJ1-3; weak D call: TRBD1 (5 bases). The V and J ends lost 4 bases and 4 bases respectively, with 8 bases between them. This CDR3 is 12 amino acids long. Germline V lookup: CDR1 SQVTM, CDR2 ANQGSEA. CDR3 loop: CSVVGPGNTIYF. DNA of the CDR3: TGCAGCGTTGTGGGGCCGGGAAACACCATATATTTT.

This clone was seen a handful of times. This chain connects TRBV6-1 to TRBJ1-3; the match to TRBD1 covers 7 bases. The CDR3 runs to 17 residues. The germline CDR1 and CDR2 sequences are MNHNS and SASEGT. The trim removed 4 bases at V and 8 bases at J, leaving 17 bases unmatched. CDR3 region: CASSVEAGGRVGYTIYF. In nucleotides, the CDR3 is TGTGCCAGCAGTGTTGAGGCAGGGGGGAGGGTTGGGTACACCATATATTTT.

The chain couples TRBV7-9 to TRBJ2-1; the match to TRBD1 covers 8 bases. Germline V CDR1 and CDR2: SEHNR, FQNEAQ (reference sequence). This CDR3 spans 14 amino acids. After removal of 5 bases from V and 8 bases from J, the junction contained 8 bases not matched to a gene. The CDR3 bases are TGTGCCAGCAGCCCGTACCAGACAGGGGATGAGCAGTTCTTC. Amino acid sequence: CASSPYQTGDEQFF.

This clone has more than one count but fewer than ten. The CDR3 spells CASTEGWGNQPQHF. For the CDR3, the DNA is TGTGCCAGCACTGAGGGCTGGGGCAATCAGCCCCAGCATTTT. V usage is TRBV2 and J usage is TRBJ1-5; no definite D call. V gave up 7 bases and J gave up 2 bases, with 12 bases separating them. The CDR3 has 14 amino acids. Germline assignment: CDR1 SNHLY and CDR2 FYNNEI.

The chain combines TRBV6-6 with TRBJ1-5; tentatively, D is TRBD1 (6 bases). The CDR3 length is 14 residues. The germline V and J ends were trimmed by 2 bases and 4 bases, with 9 bases remaining between them. CDR1 and CDR2 from the germline V gene are MNHNY and SVGAGI (reference sequence). The CDR3 DNA follows: TGTGCCAGCAGTTACGGCAGGGGAAATCAGCCCCAGCATTTT. This translates into CASSYGRGNQPQHF.

The chain couples TRBV11-3 to TRBJ2-7; D possibly corresponds to TRBD2 (6 bases). This CDR3 region has 14 residues. Trimming took off 5 bases at V and 4 bases at J, with 15 bases between the two ends. Looked up from germline, CDR1 is SGHNT and CDR2 is YENEEA. CDR3 region: CASSPPGEVYEQYF. Written as DNA, the CDR3 is TGTGCCAGCAGCCCCCCTGGGGAGGTTTACGAGCAGTACTTC. The full variable domain, completed using reference TRBV11-3 and TRBJ2-7, is EAGVVQSPRYKIIEKKQPVAFWCNPISGHNTLYWYLQNLGQGPELLIRYENEEAVDDSQLPKDRFSAERLKGVDSTLKIQPAELGDSAVYLCASSPPGEVYEQYFGPGTRLTVT.

This clone was counted only a few times. The V gene is TRBV5-6, the J gene TRBJ1-1, with 7 nucleotides matching TRBD1. J was trimmed by 1 base and V by 0 bases; bases with no gene match: 15. Per the germline V gene, CDR1 is SGHDT and CDR2 is YYEEEE. This CDR3 has 19 amino acids. The CDR3 loop reads CASSLARYRGPRENTEAFF. The CDR3 DNA follows: TGTGCCAGCAGCTTGGCCCGTTATAGGGGGCCAAGGGAGAACACTGAAGCTTTCTTT.

This rearrangement joins TRBV1 to TRBJ2-3. TRBV1 is a pseudogene locus. The length of the CDR3 is 15 residues. This CDR3 reads CTSSQEGLCTDTQYF. The CDR3 DNA reads TGCACCAGCAGCCAAGAAGGCCTTTGCACAGATACGCAGTATTTT.

This chain links TRBV9 with TRBJ2-1; D not resolved. The germline gives CDR1 SGDLS, CDR2 YYNGEE. The CDR3 loop spans 13 amino acids. Trimming left V 2 bases short and J 10 bases short, with 13 bases between. CDR3 in amino acids: CASSVSWATEQFF. CDR3 DNA: TGTGCCAGCAGCGTCTCGTGGGCCACAGAGCAGTTCTTC.

The V call is TRBV7-2, the J call TRBJ1-2, with D tentatively TRBD1 (6 bases). Germline V CDR1 and CDR2: SGHTA, FQGNSA. The CDR3 spans 13 residues. V lost 5 bases and J lost 3, with 10 bases in between. The CDR3 region is CASSTQGDYGYTF. The CDR3 region has the DNA TGTGCCAGCAGCACACAGGGCGACTATGGCTACACCTTC.

The rearrangement joins TRBV28 to TRBJ1-1; a weak D match, TRBD1 (5 bases). CDR1 is MDHEN and CDR2 is SYDVKM in the germline V gene. The V end lost 4 bases, the J end lost 2 bases, and 14 bases lay between the germline ends. The CDR3 runs to 15 residues. Written as DNA, the CDR3 is TGTGCCAGCAGTTCCCCGACGAGGGGCAACACTGAAGCTTTCTTT. This translates into CASSSPTRGNTEAFF.

The V and J genes are TRBV5-6 and TRBJ2-7; D not certain. CDR3 size: 14 residues. The germline V gene encodes CDR1 SGHDT and CDR2 YYEEEE. Trimming left V 3 bases short and J 4 bases short, with 14 bases between. Here the CDR3 reads CASSSQIPPYEQYF. As DNA, the CDR3 is TGTGCCAGCAGCTCCCAGATTCCCCCTTACGAGCAGTACTTC.

The V call is TRBV4-1, the J call TRBJ2-5, with D possibly being TRBD2 (5 bases). TRBJ2-7 explains the end of the DNA better; the J call may be wrong. CDR3 length: 16 residues. CDR1 is MGHRA and CDR2 is YSYEKL in the germline V gene. DNA for the CDR3: TGCGCCAGCAGCCAAGGGGAGTCTTCTCGGCTCTACGAGCAGTACTTC. It yields the protein CASSQGESSRLYEQYF.

The chain's CDR3 is CASSLPRREGRIEQYF. The CDR3 region has the DNA TGTGCCAGCAGCTTACCGCGGCGGGAGGGCCGTATCGAGCAGTACTTC. The genes are TRBV7-2 and TRBJ2-7, with TRBD2 identical over 9 bases. This CDR3 contains 16 residues. Germline V lookup: CDR1 SGHTA, CDR2 FQGNSA. V was pared by 2 bases and J by 6 bases, with 11 bases of the junction left unmatched.